This TCR beta chain was recorded in a study of T cell responses to AZD1222 COVID-19 vaccine. Study-wide background: The analysis combined second doses at about 4 or about 12 weeks. Study-level findings and limits: The donor group comprised mostly white British people and more females; the analysis possibly underestimated clonal diversity.

In germline, CDR1 is GTSNPN, CDR2 SVGIG (reference sequence). The CDR3 is 14 residues long. The ends were cut back, 0 bases at V and 2 bases at J, with 9 bases in the middle. Assay: immunoSEQ multiplex PCR; the TCRdb copy retains only in-frame clones and omits some. Of 150,000 to 200,000 clones listed, about 89% were seen once; the top ten hold approximately 1.8%. With respect to this clone: The antigen is not known.

The receptor was isolated from an adult in good health. The rearrangement joins TRBV30 to TRBJ2-3; TRBD2 is a possible D gene (5 bases). The material was peripheral blood, obtained on day 0 of AZD1222 vaccination. CDR3: CAWSVLGLTDTQYF. CDR3 bases: TGTGCCTGGAGTGTACTAGGCCTCACAGATACGCAGTATTTT.